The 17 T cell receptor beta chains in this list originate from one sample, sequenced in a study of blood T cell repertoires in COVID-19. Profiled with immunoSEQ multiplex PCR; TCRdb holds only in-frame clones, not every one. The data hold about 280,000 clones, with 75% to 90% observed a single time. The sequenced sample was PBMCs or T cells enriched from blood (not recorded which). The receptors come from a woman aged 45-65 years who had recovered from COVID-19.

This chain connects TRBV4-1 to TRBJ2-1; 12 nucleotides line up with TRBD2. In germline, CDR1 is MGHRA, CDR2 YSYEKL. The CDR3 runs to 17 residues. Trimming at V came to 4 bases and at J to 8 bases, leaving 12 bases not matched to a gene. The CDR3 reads CASSRHRLAGVGDEQFF. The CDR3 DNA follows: TGCGCCAGCAGCCGCCACCGACTAGCGGGAGTCGGGGATGAGCAGTTCTTC.

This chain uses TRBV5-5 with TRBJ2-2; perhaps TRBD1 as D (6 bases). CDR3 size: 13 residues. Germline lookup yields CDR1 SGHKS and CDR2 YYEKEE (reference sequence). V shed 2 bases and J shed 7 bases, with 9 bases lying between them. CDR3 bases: TGTGCCAGCAGCTTTAGGGGGAACGGGGAGCTGTTTTTT. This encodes CASSFRGNGELFF.

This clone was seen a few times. The CDR3 DNA follows: TGCGCCAGCAGTGCCCCGGGACAGGGCAATCAGCCCCAGCATTTT. Its protein product is CASSAPGQGNQPQHF. The chain combines TRBV10-2 with TRBJ1-5; the match to TRBD1 covers 8 bases. This CDR3 spans 15 amino acids. V shed 4 bases, J shed 2 bases, and the junction held 4 bases outside the gene matches. Germline CDR1 reads WSHSY; CDR2 reads SAAADI.

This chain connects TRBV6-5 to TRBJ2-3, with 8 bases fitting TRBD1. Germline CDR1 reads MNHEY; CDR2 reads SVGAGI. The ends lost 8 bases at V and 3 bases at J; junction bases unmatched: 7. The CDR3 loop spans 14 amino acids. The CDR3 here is CASRTGDRTDTQYF. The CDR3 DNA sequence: TGTGCCAGCCGTACGGGGGACAGGACAGATACGCAGTATTTT.

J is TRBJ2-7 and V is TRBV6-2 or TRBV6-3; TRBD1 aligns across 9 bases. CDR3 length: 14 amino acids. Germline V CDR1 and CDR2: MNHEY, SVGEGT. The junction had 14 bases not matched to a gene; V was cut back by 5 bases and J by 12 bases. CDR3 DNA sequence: TGTGCCAGCAGTGGGACAGGGAATATCGGAGCCAGGTACTTC. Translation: CASSGTGNIGARYF.

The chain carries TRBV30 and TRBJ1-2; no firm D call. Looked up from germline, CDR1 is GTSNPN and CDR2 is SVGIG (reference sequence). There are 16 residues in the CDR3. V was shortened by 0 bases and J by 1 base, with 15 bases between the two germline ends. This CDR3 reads CAWSVRGQIYNYGYTF. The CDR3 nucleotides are TGTGCCTGGAGTGTACGAGGTCAGATATATAACTATGGCTACACCTTC.

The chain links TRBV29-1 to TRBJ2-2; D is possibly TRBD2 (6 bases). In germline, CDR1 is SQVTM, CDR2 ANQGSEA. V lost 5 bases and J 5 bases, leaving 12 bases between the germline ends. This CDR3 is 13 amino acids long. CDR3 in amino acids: CSVSRGGTGELFF. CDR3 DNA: TGCAGCGTTTCTAGGGGAGGTACCGGGGAGCTGTTTTTT.

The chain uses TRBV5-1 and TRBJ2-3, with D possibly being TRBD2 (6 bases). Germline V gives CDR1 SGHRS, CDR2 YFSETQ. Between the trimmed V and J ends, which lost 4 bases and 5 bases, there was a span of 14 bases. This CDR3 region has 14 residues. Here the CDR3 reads CASSPSRGLDTQYF. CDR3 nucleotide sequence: TGCGCCAGCAGCCCCTCCCGGGGACTAGATACGCAGTATTTT.

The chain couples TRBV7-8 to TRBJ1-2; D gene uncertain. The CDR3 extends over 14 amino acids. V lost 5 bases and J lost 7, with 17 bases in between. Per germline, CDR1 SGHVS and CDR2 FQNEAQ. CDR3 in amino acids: CASSTRTEVGGYTF. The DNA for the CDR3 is TGTGCCAGCAGCACGCGCACAGAAGTCGGTGGCTACACCTTC. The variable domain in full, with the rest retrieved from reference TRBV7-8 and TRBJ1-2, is GAGVSQSPRYKVAKRGQDVALRCDPISGHVSLFWYQQALGQGPEFLTYFQNEAQLDKSGLPSDRFFAERPEGSVSTLKIQRTQQEDSAVYLCASSTRTEVGGYTFGSGTRLTVV.

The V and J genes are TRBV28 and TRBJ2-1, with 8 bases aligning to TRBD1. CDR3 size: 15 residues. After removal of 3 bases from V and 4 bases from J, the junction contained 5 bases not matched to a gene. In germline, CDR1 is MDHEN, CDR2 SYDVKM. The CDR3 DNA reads TGTGCCAGCAGTTTTGCAGGGGGCAGGTACAATGAGCAGTTCTTC. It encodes CASSFAGGRYNEQFF.

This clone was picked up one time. CDR3 loop: CSADRNTEAFF. DNA for the CDR3: TGCAGTGCTGACAGGAACACTGAAGCTTTCTTT. The rearrangement joins TRBV20-1 to TRBJ1-1; possibly TRBD1 for D (5 bases). Per the germline V gene, CDR1 is DFQATT and CDR2 is SNEGSKA (reference sequence). Trimming removed 5 bases from V and 1 base from J, with 5 bases in between. CDR3 length: 11 residues.

For the CDR3, the DNA is TGTGCCAGTAGTATACTCCGACAGGGGGCTAATGAGCAGTTCTTC. Amino acid sequence: CASSILRQGANEQFF. The chain carries TRBV19 and TRBJ2-1, with 10 bases fitting TRBD1. Unmatched junction bases numbered 5, after V lost 2 bases and J lost 7 bases. Germline V gene sequence: CDR1 LNHDA, CDR2 SQIVND (reference sequence). CDR3 length: 15 residues. Complete variable domain (other parts from reference TRBV19 and TRBJ2-1): DGGITQSPKYLFRKEGQNVTLSCEQNLNHDAMYWYRQDPGQGLRLIYYSQIVNDFQKGDIAEGYSVSREKKESFPLTVTSAQKNPTAFYLCASSILRQGANEQFFGPGTRLTVL.

The chain's CDR3 is CASSGDRPPNTGELFF. The CDR3 nucleotides read TGCGCCAGCAGTGGCGACAGGCCACCGAACACCGGGGAGCTGTTTTTT. The chain is built from TRBV10-2 and TRBJ2-2; TRBD1 might be the D (6 bases). The germline V and J ends were trimmed by 4 bases and 0 bases, with 12 bases remaining between them. The germline V gene encodes CDR1 WSHSY and CDR2 SAAADI. The CDR3 extends over 16 amino acids.

In DNA, the CDR3 is TGTGCCAGCAGTTCTAACAGGGTAGCCGGGGCCAACGTCCTGACTTTC. This sequence encodes CASSSNRVAGANVLTF. This sequence joins TRBV6-5 and TRBJ2-6; maybe TRBD1 (6 bases). The CDR3 is 16 amino acids. V lost 4 bases and J lost 4, with 14 bases in between. Germline V gene sequence: CDR1 MNHEY, CDR2 SVGAGI.

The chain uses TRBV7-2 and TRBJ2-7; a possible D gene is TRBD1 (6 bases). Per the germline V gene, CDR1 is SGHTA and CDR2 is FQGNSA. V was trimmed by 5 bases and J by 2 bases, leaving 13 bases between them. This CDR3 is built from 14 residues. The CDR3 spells CASSVAGVPYEQYF. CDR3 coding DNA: TGTGCCAGCAGCGTGGCAGGGGTCCCCTACGAGCAGTACTTC.

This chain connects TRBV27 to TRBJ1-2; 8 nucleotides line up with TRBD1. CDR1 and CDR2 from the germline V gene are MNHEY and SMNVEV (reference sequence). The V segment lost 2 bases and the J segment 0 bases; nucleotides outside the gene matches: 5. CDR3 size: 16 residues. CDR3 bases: TGTGCCAGCAGTTTACGGGGACAGGCCCCTAACTATGGCTACACCTTC. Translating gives CASSLRGQAPNYGYTF.

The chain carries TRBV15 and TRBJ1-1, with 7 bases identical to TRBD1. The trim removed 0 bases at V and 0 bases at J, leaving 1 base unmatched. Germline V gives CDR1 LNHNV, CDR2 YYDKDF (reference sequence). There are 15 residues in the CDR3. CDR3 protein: CATSRDGTVNTEAFF. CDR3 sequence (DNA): TGTGCCACCAGCAGAGACGGGACAGTGAACACTGAAGCTTTCTTT.